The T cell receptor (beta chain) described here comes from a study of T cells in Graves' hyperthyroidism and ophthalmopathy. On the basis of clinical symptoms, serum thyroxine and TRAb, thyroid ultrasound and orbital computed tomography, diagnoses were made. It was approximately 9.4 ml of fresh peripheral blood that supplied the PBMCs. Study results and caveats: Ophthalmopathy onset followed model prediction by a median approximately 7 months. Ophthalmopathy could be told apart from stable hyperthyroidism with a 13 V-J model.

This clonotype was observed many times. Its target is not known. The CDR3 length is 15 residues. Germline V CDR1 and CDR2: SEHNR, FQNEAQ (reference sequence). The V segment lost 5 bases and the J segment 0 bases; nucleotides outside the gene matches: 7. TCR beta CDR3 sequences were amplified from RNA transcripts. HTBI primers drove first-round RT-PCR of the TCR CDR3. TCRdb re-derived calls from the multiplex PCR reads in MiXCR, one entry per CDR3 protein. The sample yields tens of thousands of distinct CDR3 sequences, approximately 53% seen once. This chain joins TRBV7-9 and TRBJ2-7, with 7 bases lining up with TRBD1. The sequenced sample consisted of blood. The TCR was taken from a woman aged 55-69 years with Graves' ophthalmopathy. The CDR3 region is CASSATGASSYEQYF. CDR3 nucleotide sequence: TGTGCCAGCAGCGCCACAGGGGCCTCCTCCTACGAGCAGTACTTC.